Following are 2 T cell receptor beta chains from one sample sequenced in a study of blood T cell repertoires in COVID-19. Sequencing was performed with immunoSEQ multiplex PCR; in TCRdb, only in-frame clones are kept and a portion is missing. The sample has around 220,000 clones; around 88% are singletons. The sequenced material came from PBMCs or T cells enriched from blood (not recorded which). These receptors were taken from a woman between 50 and 59 years old with acute COVID-19.

The chain employs TRBV7-2 and TRBJ2-5; TRBD1 matches 10 bases. The CDR3 contains 16 residues. The J segment lost 5 bases and the V segment lost 5 bases, leaving 11 bases of the junction unmatched. CDR1 is SGHTA and CDR2 is FQGNSA in the germline V gene. The chain's CDR3 is CASSPRDRGIWETQYF. Written as DNA, the CDR3 is TGTGCCAGCAGCCCTAGGGACAGGGGTATTTGGGAGACCCAGTACTTC.

To note about this clone: At one of its ends the junction is not consistent with the germline gene, which may arise from a read error. The rearrangement links TRBV6-2 or TRBV6-3 to TRBJ2-7, with 7 bases fitting TRBD2. Germline loops: CDR1 MNHEY, CDR2 SVGEGT. The CDR3 sequence is 12 residues long. The CDR3 sequence is CASSYRQGLLDF. CDR3 coding DNA: TGTGCCAGCAGTTACCGGCAGGGACTATTGGACTTC.